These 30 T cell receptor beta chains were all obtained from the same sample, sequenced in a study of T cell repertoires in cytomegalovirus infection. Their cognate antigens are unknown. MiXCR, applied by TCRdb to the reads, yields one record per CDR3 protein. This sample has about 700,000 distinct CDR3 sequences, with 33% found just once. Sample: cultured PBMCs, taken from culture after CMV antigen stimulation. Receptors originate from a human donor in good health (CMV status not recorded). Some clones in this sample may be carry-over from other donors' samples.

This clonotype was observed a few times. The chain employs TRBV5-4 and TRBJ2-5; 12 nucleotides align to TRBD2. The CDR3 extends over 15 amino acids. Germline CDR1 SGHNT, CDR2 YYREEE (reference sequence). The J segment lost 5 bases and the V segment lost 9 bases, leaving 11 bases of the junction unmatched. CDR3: CATYPSSGGAETQYF. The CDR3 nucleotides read TGTGCCACATACCCCTCTAGCGGGGGGGCGGAGACCCAGTACTTC.

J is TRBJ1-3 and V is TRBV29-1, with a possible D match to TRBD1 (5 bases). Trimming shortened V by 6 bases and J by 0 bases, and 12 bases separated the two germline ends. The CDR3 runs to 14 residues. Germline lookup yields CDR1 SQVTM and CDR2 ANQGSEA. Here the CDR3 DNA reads TGCAGCGTGGGGGACTCCCGCTCTGGAAACACCATATATTTT. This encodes CSVGDSRSGNTIYF.

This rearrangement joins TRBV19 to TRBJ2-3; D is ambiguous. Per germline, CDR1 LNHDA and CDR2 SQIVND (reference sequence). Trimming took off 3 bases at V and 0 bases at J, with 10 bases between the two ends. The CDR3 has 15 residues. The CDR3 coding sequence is TGTGCCAGTAGTATCAGGAGCGCTAGCACAGATACGCAGTATTTT. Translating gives CASSIRSASTDTQYF.

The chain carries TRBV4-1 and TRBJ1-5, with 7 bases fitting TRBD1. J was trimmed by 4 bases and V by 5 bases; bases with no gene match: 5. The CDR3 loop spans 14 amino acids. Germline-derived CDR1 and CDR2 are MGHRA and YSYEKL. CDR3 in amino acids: CASSKTGVNQPQHF. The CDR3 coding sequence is TGCGCCAGCAGCAAAACAGGGGTAAATCAGCCCCAGCATTTT.

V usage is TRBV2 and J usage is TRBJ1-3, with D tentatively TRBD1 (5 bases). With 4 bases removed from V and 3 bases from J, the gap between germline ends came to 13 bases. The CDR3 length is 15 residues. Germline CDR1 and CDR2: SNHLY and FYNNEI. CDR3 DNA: TGTGCCAGCAGTGCCCTAATGGGGGATGGAAACACCATATATTTT. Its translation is CASSALMGDGNTIYF.

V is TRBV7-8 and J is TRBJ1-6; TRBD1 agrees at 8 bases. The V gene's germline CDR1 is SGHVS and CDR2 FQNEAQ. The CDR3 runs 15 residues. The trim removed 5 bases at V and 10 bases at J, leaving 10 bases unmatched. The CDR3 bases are TGTGCCAGCAGCCAAGAAACAGGGGGTAGGTCACCCCTCCACTTT. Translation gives CASSQETGGRSPLHF.

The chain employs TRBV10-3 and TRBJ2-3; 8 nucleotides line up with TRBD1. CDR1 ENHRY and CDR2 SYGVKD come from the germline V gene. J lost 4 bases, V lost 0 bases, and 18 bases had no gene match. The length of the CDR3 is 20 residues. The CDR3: CAISESRQGARRGRSDTQYF. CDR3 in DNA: TGTGCCATCAGTGAGTCTCGGCAGGGGGCGCGTCGAGGGAGGTCAGATACGCAGTATTTT.

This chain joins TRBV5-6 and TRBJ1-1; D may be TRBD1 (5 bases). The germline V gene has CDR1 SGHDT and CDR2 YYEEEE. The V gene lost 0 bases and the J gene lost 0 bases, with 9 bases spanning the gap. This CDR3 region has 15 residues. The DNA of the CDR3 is TGTGCCAGCAGCTTGGATTTAGGGGTGAACACTGAAGCTTTCTTT. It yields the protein CASSLDLGVNTEAFF.

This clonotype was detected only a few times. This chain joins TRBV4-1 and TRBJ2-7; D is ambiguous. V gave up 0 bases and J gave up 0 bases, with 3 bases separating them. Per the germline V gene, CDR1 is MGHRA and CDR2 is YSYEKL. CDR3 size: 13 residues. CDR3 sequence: CASSQESSYEQYF. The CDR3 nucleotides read TGCGCCAGCAGCCAAGAATCCTCCTACGAGCAGTACTTC.

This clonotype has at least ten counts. The CDR3 loop reads CASSPGGGRTFNQPQHF. CDR3 bases: TGTGCCAGCAGCCCAGGGGGGGGACGTACCTTCAATCAGCCCCAGCATTTT. The chain links TRBV7-2 to TRBJ1-5; 7 positions agree with TRBD1. The CDR3 spans 17 residues. V lost 5 bases to trimming and J lost 3 bases; unmatched junction nucleotides: 13. Per the germline V gene, CDR1 is SGHTA and CDR2 is FQGNSA.

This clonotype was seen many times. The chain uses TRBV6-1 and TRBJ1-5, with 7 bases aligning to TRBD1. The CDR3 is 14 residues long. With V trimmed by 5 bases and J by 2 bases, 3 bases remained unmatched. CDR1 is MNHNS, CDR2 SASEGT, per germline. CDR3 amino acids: CASSSDRRNQPQHF. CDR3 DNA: TGTGCCAGCAGTTCGGACAGGCGCAATCAGCCCCAGCATTTT.

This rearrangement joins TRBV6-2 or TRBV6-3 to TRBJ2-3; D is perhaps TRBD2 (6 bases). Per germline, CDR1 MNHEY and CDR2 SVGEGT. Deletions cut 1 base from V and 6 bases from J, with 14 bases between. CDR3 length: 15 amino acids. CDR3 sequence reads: CASSYLGGRMDTQYF. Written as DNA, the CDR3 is TGTGCCAGCAGTTACTTAGGAGGGAGGATGGATACGCAGTATTTT.

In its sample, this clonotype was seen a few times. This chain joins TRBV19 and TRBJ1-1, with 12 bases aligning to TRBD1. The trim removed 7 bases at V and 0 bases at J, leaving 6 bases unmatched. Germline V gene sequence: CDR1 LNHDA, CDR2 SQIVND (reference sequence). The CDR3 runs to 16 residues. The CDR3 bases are TGTGCCAGTACTCTGGGACAGGGGGCAATGAACACTGAAGCTTTCTTT. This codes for CASTLGQGAMNTEAFF.

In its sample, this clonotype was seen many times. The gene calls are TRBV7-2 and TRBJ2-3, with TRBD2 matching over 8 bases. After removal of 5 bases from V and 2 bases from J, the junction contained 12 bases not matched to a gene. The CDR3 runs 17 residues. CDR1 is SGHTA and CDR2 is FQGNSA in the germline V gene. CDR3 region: CASSVVDERELTDTQYF. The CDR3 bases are TGTGCCAGCAGCGTCGTGGACGAGCGGGAGCTCACAGATACGCAGTATTTT.

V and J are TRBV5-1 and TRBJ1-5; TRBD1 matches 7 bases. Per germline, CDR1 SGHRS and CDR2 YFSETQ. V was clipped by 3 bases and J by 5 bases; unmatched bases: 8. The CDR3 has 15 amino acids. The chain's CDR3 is CASSSTGEEYQPQHF. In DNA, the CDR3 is TGCGCCAGCAGCTCTACAGGGGAGGAATATCAGCCCCAGCATTTT.

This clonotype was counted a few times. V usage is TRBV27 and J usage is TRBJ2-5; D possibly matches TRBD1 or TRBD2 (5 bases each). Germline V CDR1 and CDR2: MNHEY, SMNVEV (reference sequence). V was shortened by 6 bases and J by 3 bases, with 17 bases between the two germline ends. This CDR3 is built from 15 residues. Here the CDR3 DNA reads TGTGCCAGCAGACTTATCCGGGACGTGAAAGAGACCCAGTACTTC. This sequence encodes CASRLIRDVKETQYF.

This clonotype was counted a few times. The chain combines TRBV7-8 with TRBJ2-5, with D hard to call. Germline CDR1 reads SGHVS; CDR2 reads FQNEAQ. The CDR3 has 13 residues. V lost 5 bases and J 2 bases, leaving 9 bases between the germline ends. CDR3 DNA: TGTGCCAGCAGCCCCAGGTGGCAAGAGACCCAGTACTTC. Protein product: CASSPRWQETQYF.

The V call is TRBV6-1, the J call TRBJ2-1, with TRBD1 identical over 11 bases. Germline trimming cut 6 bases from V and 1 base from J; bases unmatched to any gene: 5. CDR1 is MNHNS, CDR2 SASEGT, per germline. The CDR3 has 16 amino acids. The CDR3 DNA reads TGTGCCAGCAGCGGACAGGGGGCTCTGTCCTACAATGAGCAGTTCTTC. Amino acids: CASSGQGALSYNEQFF.

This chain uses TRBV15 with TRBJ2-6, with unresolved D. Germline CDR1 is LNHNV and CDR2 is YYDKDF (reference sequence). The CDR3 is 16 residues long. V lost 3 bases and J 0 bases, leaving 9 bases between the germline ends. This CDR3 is CATSRTVPSGANVLTF. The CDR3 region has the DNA TGTGCCACCAGCAGGACGGTACCCTCTGGGGCCAACGTCCTGACTTTC.

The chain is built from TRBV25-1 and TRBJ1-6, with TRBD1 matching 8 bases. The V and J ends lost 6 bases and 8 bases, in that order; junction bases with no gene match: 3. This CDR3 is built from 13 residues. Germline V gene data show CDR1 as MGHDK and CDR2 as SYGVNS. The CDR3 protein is CASRTGAYSPLHF. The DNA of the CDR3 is TGTGCCAGCAGGACAGGGGCTTATTCACCCCTCCACTTT.

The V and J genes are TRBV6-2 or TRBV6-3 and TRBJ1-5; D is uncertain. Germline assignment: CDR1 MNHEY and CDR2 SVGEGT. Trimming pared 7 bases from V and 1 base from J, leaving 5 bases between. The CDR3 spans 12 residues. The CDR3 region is CASKRSNQPQHF. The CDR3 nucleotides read TGTGCCAGCAAGCGGAGCAATCAGCCCCAGCATTTT.

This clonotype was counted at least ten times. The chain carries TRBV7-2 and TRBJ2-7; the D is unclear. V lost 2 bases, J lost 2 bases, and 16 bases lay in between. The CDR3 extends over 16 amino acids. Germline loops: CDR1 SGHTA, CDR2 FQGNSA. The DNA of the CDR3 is TGTGCCAGCAGCTTACGTAGGAGTAAAAAACCCTACGAGCAGTACTTC. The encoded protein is CASSLRRSKKPYEQYF.

The CDR3: CASRKDRRGTEAFF. In DNA form, the CDR3 reads TGTGCCAGCAGGAAGGACAGGCGCGGGACTGAAGCTTTCTTT. The gene calls are TRBV6-1 and TRBJ1-1; 7 nucleotides line up with TRBD1. J gave up 5 bases and V 6 bases, and 9 bases lay outside the gene matches. Germline V lookup: CDR1 MNHNS, CDR2 SASEGT. The CDR3 length is 14 residues.

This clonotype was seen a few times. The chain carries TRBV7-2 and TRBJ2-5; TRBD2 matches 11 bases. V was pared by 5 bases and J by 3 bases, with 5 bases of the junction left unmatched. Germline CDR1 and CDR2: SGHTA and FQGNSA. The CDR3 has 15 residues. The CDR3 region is CASSRNSGGEETQYF. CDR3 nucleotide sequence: TGTGCCAGCAGCCGGAATAGCGGGGGGGAAGAGACCCAGTACTTC.

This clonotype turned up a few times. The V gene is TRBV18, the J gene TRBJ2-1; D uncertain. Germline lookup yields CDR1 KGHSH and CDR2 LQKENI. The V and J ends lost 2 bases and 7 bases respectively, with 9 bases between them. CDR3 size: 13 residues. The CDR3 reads CASSPYVRNEQFF. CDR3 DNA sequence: TGTGCCAGCTCACCATACGTTAGGAATGAGCAGTTCTTC.

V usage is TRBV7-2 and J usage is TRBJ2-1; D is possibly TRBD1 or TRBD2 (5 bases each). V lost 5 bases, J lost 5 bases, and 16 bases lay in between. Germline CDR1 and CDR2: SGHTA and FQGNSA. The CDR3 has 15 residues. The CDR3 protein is CASSRRQRADNEQFF. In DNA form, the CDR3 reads TGTGCCAGCAGCCGTCGACAGAGGGCTGACAATGAGCAGTTCTTC.

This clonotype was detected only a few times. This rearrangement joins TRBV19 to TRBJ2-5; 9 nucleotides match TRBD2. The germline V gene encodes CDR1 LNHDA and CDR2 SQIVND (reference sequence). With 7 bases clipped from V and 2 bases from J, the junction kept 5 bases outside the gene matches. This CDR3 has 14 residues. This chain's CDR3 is CASNSGSSQETQYF. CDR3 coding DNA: TGTGCCAGTAATAGCGGGAGTAGTCAAGAGACCCAGTACTTC.

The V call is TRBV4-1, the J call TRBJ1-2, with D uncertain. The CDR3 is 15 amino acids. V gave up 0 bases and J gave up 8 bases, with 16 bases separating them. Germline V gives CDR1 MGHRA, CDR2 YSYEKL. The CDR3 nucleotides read TGCGCCAGCAGCCAAGACTTGGCAGGCCTTCGGGGCTACACCTTC. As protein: CASSQDLAGLRGYTF.

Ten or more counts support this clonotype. The CDR3 bases are TGCAGCGTTGGCCCGGGGGGCCGCACAGATACGCAGTATTTT. Encoded protein: CSVGPGGRTDTQYF. The V and J genes are TRBV29-1 and TRBJ2-3, with a tentative D call TRBD2 (7 bases). Per germline, CDR1 SQVTM and CDR2 ANQGSEA. V dropped 4 bases and J dropped 1 base, with 12 bases sitting between them. This CDR3 spans 14 amino acids.

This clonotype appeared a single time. CDR3 bases: TGTGCCAGCAGTTTGTATAAGCCCCTCATCACTGAAGCTTTCTTT. Translation gives CASSLYKPLITEAFF. The chain uses TRBV12-3 or TRBV12-4 and TRBJ1-1, with D unclear. This CDR3 has 15 amino acids. Between the trimmed V and J ends, which lost 3 bases and 4 bases, there was a span of 15 bases.